This is a list of T cell receptor beta chains from one sample in a study of shared clonotypes between healthy human individuals. Produced via immunoSEQ multiplex PCR; TCRdb's table is partial and in-frame only. The data show about 680,000 clones, about 92% seen once. Sequenced material: naive CD8+ T cells sorted from blood. These receptors were collected from a man aged 25-40 years in good health. Both conserved end residues are part of each CDR3. Fields, in order: V gene, D gene, J gene, clone size, CDR3 DNA, CDR3 protein. The D gene is left open where the match is weak. Only part of the rows carry a size: once, few, many, or a class if the clone is expanded.

v_gene: TRBV27; d_gene: NA; j_gene: TRBJ2-2; abundance: NA; CDR3nt: TGTGCCAGCGTGGGGGCAGCGAACACCGGGGAGCTGTTTTTT; CDR3aa: CASVGAANTGELFF
v_gene: TRBV4-1; d_gene: NA; j_gene: TRBJ2-2; abundance: NA; CDR3nt: TGCGCCAGCAGCCAAGTCAGGGGTGCTACCGGGGAGCTGTTTTTT; CDR3aa: CASSQVRGATGELFF
v_gene: TRBV28; d_gene: TRBD2; j_gene: TRBJ2-7; abundance: NA; CDR3nt: TGTGCCAGCAGTTTCCGAGCGGGAGGGGACGAGCAGTACTTC; CDR3aa: CASSFRAGGDEQYF
v_gene: TRBV7-8; d_gene: NA; j_gene: TRBJ2-6; abundance: NA; CDR3nt: TGTGCCAGCAGCTTAGATCTCAGAAGCTCTGGGGCCAACGTCCTGACTTTC; CDR3aa: CASSLDLRSSGANVLTF
v_gene: TRBV27; d_gene: TRBD1; j_gene: TRBJ2-1; abundance: NA; CDR3nt: TGTGCCAGCAGCGGCCCCGGGACAGGAGCTTACAATGAGCAGTTCTTC; CDR3aa: CASSGPGTGAYNEQFF
v_gene: TRBV7-9; d_gene: TRBD2; j_gene: TRBJ2-4; abundance: NA; CDR3nt: TGTGCCAGCAGCTTAGCGGGACTAGCGGGAGGGGCCAAAAACATTCAGTACTTC; CDR3aa: CASSLAGLAGGAKNIQYF
v_gene: TRBV29-1; d_gene: TRBD2; j_gene: TRBJ2-1; abundance: NA; CDR3nt: TGCAGCGCTGCGACTAGCGACTACAATGAGCAGTTCTTC; CDR3aa: CSAATSDYNEQFF
v_gene: TRBV11-2; d_gene: NA; j_gene: TRBJ2-7; abundance: NA; CDR3nt: TGTGCCAGCAGCTCCCCCGGAGCAGGCGAGCAGTACTTC; CDR3aa: CASSSPGAGEQYF
v_gene: TRBV4-3; d_gene: NA; j_gene: TRBJ1-3; abundance: once; CDR3nt: TGCGCCAGCAGCCAAGATCAGGGTTCGGCTTCTGGAAACACCATATATTTT; CDR3aa: CASSQDQGSASGNTIYF
v_gene: TRBV10-3; d_gene: NA; j_gene: TRBJ2-7; abundance: NA; CDR3nt: TGTGCCATCAGTGCCCGAACAGCATACGAGCAGTACTTC; CDR3aa: CAISARTAYEQYF
v_gene: TRBV2; d_gene: NA; j_gene: TRBJ1-5; abundance: NA; CDR3nt: TGTGCCAGCAGCGACAGTTATAGCAATCAGCCCCAGCATTTT; CDR3aa: CASSDSYSNQPQHF
v_gene: TRBV7-8; d_gene: NA; j_gene: TRBJ2-1; abundance: NA; CDR3nt: TGTGCCAGCAGACGAACCGGGACCCAATACAATGAGCAGTTCTTC; CDR3aa: CASRRTGTQYNEQFF
v_gene: TRBV11-3; d_gene: TRBD2; j_gene: TRBJ2-5; abundance: NA; CDR3nt: TGTGCCAGCAGCTCGCCGGGAGGGGCGGGAGTTGAGACCCAGTACTTC; CDR3aa: CASSSPGGAGVETQYF
v_gene: TRBV4-1; d_gene: TRBD2; j_gene: TRBJ2-1; abundance: NA; CDR3nt: TGCGCCAGCAGCCGGTTAGCGGGACTCTCCTACAATGAGCAGTTCTTC; CDR3aa: CASSRLAGLSYNEQFF
v_gene: TRBV15; d_gene: TRBD2; j_gene: TRBJ2-3; abundance: NA; CDR3nt: TGTGCCACCAGCAGGACCGGGGGGCGGGAGGGCCTCCCAGATACGCAGTATTTT; CDR3aa: CATSRTGGREGLPDTQYF
v_gene: TRBV7-3; d_gene: NA; j_gene: TRBJ2-2; abundance: NA; CDR3nt: TGTGCCAGCAGCCCAACAGGGAGCGACGGGGAGCTGTTTTTT; CDR3aa: CASSPTGSDGELFF
v_gene: TRBV27; d_gene: NA; j_gene: TRBJ2-7; abundance: NA; CDR3nt: TGTGCCAGCACCACCTCCCTCGGGGACTTAGCCTACGAGCAGTACTTC; CDR3aa: CASTTSLGDLAYEQYF
v_gene: TRBV7-2; d_gene: TRBD2; j_gene: TRBJ2-3; abundance: NA; CDR3nt: TGTGCCAGCAGCTCGGGACTAGCGGGAGTTGGGGATACGCAGTATTTT; CDR3aa: CASSSGLAGVGDTQYF
v_gene: TRBV7-9; d_gene: TRBD1; j_gene: TRBJ2-7; abundance: NA; CDR3nt: TGTGCCAGCAGCACTAGACAGGGCAGCTCCTACGAGCAGTACTTC; CDR3aa: CASSTRQGSSYEQYF
v_gene: TRBV7-9; d_gene: TRBD1; j_gene: TRBJ1-4; abundance: NA; CDR3nt: TGTGCCAGCAGCCTAGCAGGGGGGACGCCGGATGAAAAACTGTTTTTT; CDR3aa: CASSLAGGTPDEKLFF
v_gene: TRBV7-9; d_gene: TRBD1; j_gene: TRBJ2-1; abundance: NA; CDR3nt: TGTGCCAGCAGCTTAGGTGGGACAGAAGACAAGTACAATGAGCAGTTCTTC; CDR3aa: CASSLGGTEDKYNEQFF
v_gene: TRBV4-3; d_gene: TRBD2; j_gene: TRBJ2-7; abundance: NA; CDR3nt: TGCGCCAGCAGCCAAGTTATAGCGGGGGCCTACGAGCAGTACTTC; CDR3aa: CASSQVIAGAYEQYF
v_gene: TRBV6-5; d_gene: NA; j_gene: TRBJ2-5; abundance: NA; CDR3nt: TGTGCCAGCACCTCCGACCCAGGACAAGAGACCCAGTACTTC; CDR3aa: CASTSDPGQETQYF
v_gene: TRBV7-6; d_gene: NA; j_gene: TRBJ1-4; abundance: NA; CDR3nt: TGTGCCAGCAGCCCACATGGGGAAAAACTGTTTTTT; CDR3aa: CASSPHGEKLFF
v_gene: TRBV7-9; d_gene: TRBD1; j_gene: TRBJ1-1; abundance: NA; CDR3nt: TGTGCCAGCAGCTTACAGGGGGCTGAAGCTTTCTTT; CDR3aa: CASSLQGAEAFF
v_gene: TRBV28; d_gene: TRBD1; j_gene: TRBJ1-5; abundance: NA; CDR3nt: TGTGCCAGCAGTCAGGGGGAGCATCAGCCCCAGCATTTT; CDR3aa: CASSQGEHQPQHF
v_gene: TRBV30; d_gene: NA; j_gene: TRBJ1-5; abundance: NA; CDR3nt: TGTGCCTGGAGTCCCCGGCATTTT; CDR3aa: CAWSPRHF
v_gene: TRBV7-8; d_gene: TRBD1; j_gene: TRBJ1-5; abundance: few; CDR3nt: TGTGCCAGCAGCTTACTGGGACAGGGAGGACAGCCCCAGCATTTT; CDR3aa: CASSLLGQGGQPQHF
v_gene: TRBV6-5; d_gene: NA; j_gene: TRBJ2-2; abundance: NA; CDR3nt: TGTGCCAGCAGTTACTCGAACGAGGGCGGGGAGCTGTTTTTT; CDR3aa: CASSYSNEGGELFF
v_gene: TRBV11-2; d_gene: NA; j_gene: TRBJ2-7; abundance: NA; CDR3nt: TGTGCCAGCAGCTTAACGCTCCGTCAGTACGAGCAGTACTTC; CDR3aa: CASSLTLRQYEQYF
v_gene: TRBV7-8; d_gene: NA; j_gene: TRBJ2-1; abundance: NA; CDR3nt: TGTGCCAGCAGCTTAACTGAGCAGTTCTTC; CDR3aa: CASSLTEQFF
v_gene: TRBV4-1; d_gene: NA; j_gene: TRBJ2-2; abundance: NA; CDR3nt: TGCGCCAGCAGCCCCGCTTCGACCCCCGGCGGGGAGCTGTTTTTT; CDR3aa: CASSPASTPGGELFF
v_gene: TRBV2; d_gene: NA; j_gene: TRBJ2-3; abundance: once; CDR3nt: TGTGCCAGCAGTGAACTTCCTTACAGGCGCACAGATACGCAGTATTTT; CDR3aa: CASSELPYRRTDTQYF
v_gene: TRBV27; d_gene: NA; j_gene: TRBJ1-1; abundance: NA; CDR3nt: TGTGCCAGCAGTTTGGGGGGACCAGGGGAAGCTTTCTTT; CDR3aa: CASSLGGPGEAFF
v_gene: TRBV29-1; d_gene: NA; j_gene: TRBJ2-1; abundance: NA; CDR3nt: TGCAGCGTTGTAGCGGCGGGTGCCGTCGAGCAGTTCTTC; CDR3aa: CSVVAAGAVEQFF